This record looks at one T cell receptor beta chain sequence and its context. Different DNA sequences within this sample yield the same CDR3. Germline V CDR1 and CDR2: SNHLY, FYNNEI. V lost 0 bases and J lost 7, with 7 bases in between. This CDR3 is built from 14 residues. Per the original data handling: It was from reference gene primer amplification that nucleated cell counts were estimated. Data came from immunoSEQ multiplex PCR; TCRdb stores just in-frame clones and leaves some out. V, J and clone size were drawn from that table, and D and trimming were deduced from the DNA. The sample records approximately 250,000 clones, approximately 86% being singletons. The sample originates from a study of blood T cell repertoires in COVID-19. The wider study: There were acute and convalescent COVID-19 samples, and they came from the United States, Italy and Spain.

The chain has TRBV2 and TRBJ1-6, with D perhaps matching TRBD1 (6 bases). This clonotype was obtained from a woman aged 60-75 years who had recovered from COVID-19. The sequencing input was peripheral blood. The DNA of the CDR3 is TGTGCCAGCAGTGAAGCGAGGGGGAATTCACCCCTCCACTTT. It is translated as CASSEARGNSPLHF.